These T cell receptor beta chains were read from a single sample in a study of CD8+CD57+ T cells in acquired aplastic anemia. MiXCR was run by TCRdb on the reads, yielding one entry per CDR3 protein. The data contain around 150,000 distinct CDR3 sequences, about 64% of them singletons. Sequenced: sorted CD4+, CD8+, or CD8+CD57+ T cells (not recorded which) from PBMCs. The receptor set was obtained from a human donor with aplastic anemia. Both conserved end residues are part of each CDR3. A D gene is named only where the DNA matches it firmly. Expanded clones get a size class; other rows say once, few or many, or leave the size out.

d_call j_call clone_size v_call cdr3_aa cdr3_nt
TRBD1 TRBJ2-2 - TRBV24-1 CATSDWTGEAGELFF TGTGCCACCAGTGATTGGACAGGGGAAGCCGGGGAGCTGTTTTTT
- TRBJ1-4 - TRBV19 CASSITGLNEKLFF TGTGCCAGTAGTATAACAGGTCTTAATGAAAAACTGTTTTTT
TRBD1 TRBJ2-2 - TRBV12-3/TRBV12-4 CASSRQGNTGELFF TGTGCCAGCAGTAGACAGGGGAACACCGGGGAGCTGTTTTTT
- TRBJ2-7 - TRBV5-1 CASRKTGASTGAEQYF TGCGCCAGCAGGAAAACTGGGGCGTCGACGGGGGCCGAGCAGTACTTC
TRBD1 TRBJ1-1 once TRBV5-1 CASSHRDRLLEAFF TGTGCCAGCAGCCATCGGGACAGACTCCTTGAGGCTTTCTTT
- TRBJ2-2 - TRBV20-1 CSASYPGDTGELFF TGCAGTGCTTCCTATCCAGGGGACACCGGGGAGCTGTTTTTT
- TRBJ2-1 - TRBV20-1 CSARDLENEQFF TGCAGTGCTAGAGATTTAGAAAATGAGCAGTTCTTC
- TRBJ1-1 - TRBV7-3 CASEGNRFYTEAFF TGTGCCAGCGAAGGGAACCGATTCTACACTGAAGCTTTCTTT
- TRBJ1-1 once TRBV5-1 CASSLGSETEAFF TGCGCCAGCAGCTTGGGAAGTGAAACTGAAGCTTTCTTT
- TRBJ2-3 - TRBV24-1 CATSDPTSSSTDTQYF TGTGCCACCAGTGACCCTACCTCGTCTAGCACAGATACGCAGTATTTT
- TRBJ2-7 few TRBV7-9 CASSLSFGEQYF TGTGCCAGCAGCCTCTCCTTCGGGGAGCAGTACTTC
- TRBJ2-7 - TRBV7-8 CASSWGSHYEQYF TGTGCCAGCAGCTGGGGATCCCACTACGAGCAGTACTTC
TRBD2 TRBJ2-7 few TRBV20-1 CSARLAGGPYEQYF TGCAGTGCGAGACTAGCGGGAGGTCCCTACGAGCAGTACTTC
- TRBJ1-4 - TRBV10-3 CAIKDGSAGNEKLFF TGTGCCATCAAGGACGGGAGCGCCGGCAATGAAAAACTGTTTTTT
- TRBJ1-5 many TRBV15 CATSRDSNTGDSNQPQHF TGTGCCACCAGCAGAGATTCGAACACGGGGGACTCAAATCAGCCCCAGCATTTT
TRBD1 TRBJ1-2 - TRBV10-3 CAISDRTGGGYGYTF TGTGCCATCAGTGACAGGACAGGGGGCGGCTATGGCTACACCTTC
TRBD2 TRBJ2-7 - TRBV20-1 CSASPGLAIYEQYF TGCAGTGCTAGCCCGGGACTAGCAATCTACGAGCAGTACTTC
- TRBJ2-7 - TRBV4-3 CASSQDGRGREQYF TGCGCCAGCAGCCAAGATGGTAGGGGTCGGGAGCAGTACTTC
- TRBJ2-1 - TRBV12-3/TRBV12-4 CASSFLDEQFF TGTGCCAGCAGTTTTCTGGATGAGCAGTTCTTC
TRBD1 TRBJ2-3 once TRBV10-2 CASTPDRVFSQYF TGCGCCAGCACCCCGGACAGGGTATTCTCGCAGTATTTT
TRBD1 TRBJ2-7 once TRBV2 CASTFTTGAHYEQYF TGTGCCAGCACCTTTACGACAGGGGCCCACTACGAGCAGTACTTC
- TRBJ2-1 - TRBV7-9 CATPLLAGGNSYNEQFF TGTGCCACACCCCTCCTTGCTGGCGGGAACTCCTACAATGAGCAGTTCTTC
TRBD2 TRBJ2-1 - TRBV7-3 CASSSTSAHNEQFF TGTGCCAGCAGCTCGACTAGCGCCCACAATGAGCAGTTCTTC
- TRBJ2-7 few TRBV15 CATRGTDTYEQYF TGTGCCACCCGCGGGACGGACACCTACGAGCAGTACTTC
- TRBJ2-1 - TRBV5-4 CASSFARTGEQFF TGTGCCAGCAGCTTCGCTAGAACGGGTGAGCAGTTCTTC
- TRBJ1-2 few TRBV20-1 CSASGGINYGYTF TGCAGTGCTAGCGGCGGAATTAACTATGGCTACACCTTC
- TRBJ2-2 many TRBV14 CASSQVFNDVGELFF TGTGCCAGCAGCCAAGTATTTAACGATGTAGGGGAGCTGTTTTTT